This TCR beta chain comes out of a study of CD8 T cells in ankylosing spondylitis. Whole-study results and caveats: In ankylosing spondylitis patients, matched synovial fluid reportedly showed significant enrichment of disease-linked clones. CD8+ disease-linked clones were present at relatively low frequencies in blood. Existing reports had already noted some motif variants in reactive arthritis synovial fluid and blood. Blood of patients with ankylosing spondylitis appeared to be characterized by a TCR beta motif of eight highly homologous variants.

From germline, CDR1 is MDHEN and CDR2 SYDVKM. Deletions cut 11 bases from V and 10 bases from J, with 18 bases between. The CDR3 spans 13 residues. For this clonotype: The target antigen is unknown.

Construction of TCR beta libraries was performed using quantitative 5'-RACE with molecular barcodes. TCRdb processed the 5' RACE reads anew with MiXCR; each CDR3 protein has one entry. The repertoire has around 480,000 distinct CDR3 sequences, under 20% of them found once; the top ten carry 0.95% to 1.1%. Sequencing was performed on blood, either unsorted or a sorted T cell fraction (not recorded which). This chain links TRBV28 with TRBJ1-6, with a tentative D call TRBD1 (6 bases). The sequence was obtained from a male donor with ankylosing spondylitis. The CDR3 DNA reads as TGTGCCCTAAGCCGGGGACAAGAGTCACCCCTCCACTTT. Translation gives CALSRGQESPLHF.